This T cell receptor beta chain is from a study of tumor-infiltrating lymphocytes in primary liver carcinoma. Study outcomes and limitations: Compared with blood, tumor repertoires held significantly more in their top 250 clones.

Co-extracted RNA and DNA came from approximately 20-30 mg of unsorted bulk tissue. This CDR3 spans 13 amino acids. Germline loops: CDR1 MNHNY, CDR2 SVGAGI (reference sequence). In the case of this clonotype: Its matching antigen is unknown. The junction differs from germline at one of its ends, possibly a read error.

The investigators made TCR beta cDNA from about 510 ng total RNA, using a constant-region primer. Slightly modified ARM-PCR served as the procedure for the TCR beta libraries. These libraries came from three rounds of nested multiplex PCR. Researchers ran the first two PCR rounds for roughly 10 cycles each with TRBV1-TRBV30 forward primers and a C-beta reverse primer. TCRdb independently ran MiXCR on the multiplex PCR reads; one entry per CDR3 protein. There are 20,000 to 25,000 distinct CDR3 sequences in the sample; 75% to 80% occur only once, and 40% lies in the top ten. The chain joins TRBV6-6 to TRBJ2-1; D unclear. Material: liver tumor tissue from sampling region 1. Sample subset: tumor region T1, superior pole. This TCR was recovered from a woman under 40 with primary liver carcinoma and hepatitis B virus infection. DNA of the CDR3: TGTGCCAGCAGTGGCTGGAGCTACGATGAGCAGTTCTTC. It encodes CASSGWSYDEQFF.